This T cell receptor beta chain emerged from a study of cytomegalovirus exposure and HLA in healthy donors (dated by TCRdb to 2017 to 2019). Study-level background: An earlier analysis of roughly 570 of the donors reported approximately 300 Gb of sequence data and 95 million to 140 million unique TCR beta sequences obtained from about 170 million T cells. About 300 gigabases of sequencing data and around 80 million unique TCR sequences made up an early release that covered several hundred HLA-typed donors. Of the approximately 400 genotyped donors, approximately 82% fell in the genetic ancestry cluster associated with self-reported Caucasian donors. The study aimed to test whether cataloging public T cell receptors could reveal signatures of past pathogen exposure. Using immunosequencing, the study profiled T cell repertoires from 666 subjects and related those repertoires to cytomegalovirus serostatus. Besides the first cohort of 666 subjects, a separate validation cohort made up of some 110 different subjects was used. The study combined high-throughput TCR immunosequencing, statistical association of individual TCRs with disease status, and machine learning to predict cytomegalovirus infection status. To study patterns of TCR occurrence, a later analysis re-analyzed previously published TCR beta repertoires from 666 donors and added high-resolution HLA genotyping. Rather than drawing on any new phenotypic data, the later analysis identified candidate immune exposures from TCR beta sequences and the way those sequences occurred across donors. To decide whether each TCR beta V gene segment behaved as functional or pseudogenic, an earlier analysis of some 580 of the donors relied on high-throughput TCR beta sequencing. Donor age, sex, ethnicity and CMV serostatus were compiled alongside the repertoire data. A later genetic analysis used genome-wide SNP genotypes for 398 of the 666 donors, treating that subset as a discovery cohort. All discovery cohort repertoires had been generated using a single sequencing platform. Both class I and class II loci were covered by HLA typing, at four-digit resolution. Typing coverage varied by locus: about 620-630 donors for A, B, C, DRB1 and DQB1; 500 to 550 for DQA1; about 570 for DPA1; under 490 for DPB1. Because of strong linkage in the cohort, five DR-DQ haplotypes were treated as single units for association and clustering. Across approximately 420 genotyped donors of the cohort, an average of about 220,000 unique TCR beta nucleotide sequences per donor were sequenced, and roughly 20% of those sequences were non-productive.

The cohort comprised some 680 healthy bone marrow donors. At the time of sampling, all cohort members were nominally healthy, though unrecorded immune exposures were likely present. The donor was CMV seronegative and was included in the group of about 400 seronegative cohort members. A peripheral blood sample was collected from each donor, and TCR beta sequencing was performed on peripheral blood mononuclear cells. Genomic DNA was extracted from the blood cell samples with the Qiagen DNeasy Blood Extraction Kit. The library was made by the immunoSEQ multiplex PCR assay. For the multiplex PCR, a mixture combining 60 forward primers for TCR Vbeta segments and 13 reverse primers for TCR Jbeta segments was used. Amplification of the CDR3 region of rearranged TCR beta genes was performed with a multiplex PCR assay on genomic DNA. The amplified TCR beta libraries were sequenced on the Illumina HiSeq System as 87-base-pair reads. As for the original processing: A later analysis tallied tens of millions of unique TCR beta chains across the 700 or so repertoires, and around 10 million of those chains were shared by two or more donors. Raw reads were error-corrected and collapsed into unique sequences with a nearest-neighbor algorithm that merged closely related sequences to remove PCR and sequencing errors. To assign V, D and J gene segments, CDR3 sequences were aligned to IMGT reference sequences. For a sequence to be retained, a match of at least six nucleotides was required to both a V gene segment and a J gene segment. Rearrangements were classified as productive when the CDR3 lacked stop codons and remained in frame with V and J, and all other rearrangements were classified as non-productive. Following IMGT convention, CDR3 was defined as the stretch from the second conserved V-encoded cysteine to the conserved J-encoded phenylalanine. In an earlier analysis of 550 to 650 of the donors, sequences lacking an unambiguous match to a single V gene segment were excluded. An earlier analysis of fewer than 750 of the donors classified V segments as functional when productive rearrangements were above 56.7% and as segregating when the standard deviation between donors was above 5%. A statistical classification framework was developed to diagnose cytomegalovirus status using the catalog of TCR beta chain sequences. V and J gene assignment, in a later analysis, came from comparing TCR nucleotide sequences with IMGT/GENE-DB human TR gene sequences. Using the TCRdist pipeline, a later analysis assigned CDR3 sequences along with most-parsimonious VDJ recombination scenarios. In a later analysis, each TCR beta chain was defined by its CDR3 amino acid sequence together with its V-gene family, and reads without a unique V-gene family were excluded. In a later analysis, some 600 highly shared, low-generation-probability nucleotide sequences were removed to address suspected cross-contamination and a sequencing artifact. In a later analysis, a clonal expansion index was calculated for each public chain from normalized within-repertoire ranks of inferred template counts. In a later analysis, generation probabilities were computed with a VDJ recombination model fitted to out-of-frame rearrangements, and the resulting probabilities were checked against IGoR. In a later analysis, hypergeometric tests were used to score TCR-TCR, TCR-HLA and TCR-CMV co-occurrence, with a repertoire-size bias correction applied to TCR pairs. A later analysis estimated false discovery rates by permuting HLA or CMV assignments 20 times. In a later analysis, co-occurring TCRs were grouped with DBSCAN, and TCRdist sequence similarity was added when clustering was performed within HLA-allele-positive subsets. Repertoires with fewer than 30,000 or more than 120,000 public chains, plus five repertoires with anomalous nucleotide sharing, were excluded from co-occurrence clustering. This is the immuneACCESS table as TCRdb keeps it, with only in-frame sequences that have V and J called. A part of the clones is gone; compared with another copy, unresolved V genes explain less than half, and the rest is unexplained. The D gene and trimming were derived from the DNA, and the V and J assignments and clone size from that table. The sample table shows approximately 150,000 clones, and roughly 80% are seen once. Less than 3% of the sample goes to the ten largest clones.

General conclusions and limits of the study: A further reported finding was that TCR beta sequences accurately predicted the HLA-A and HLA-B alleles for most subjects in the first cohort. The cohort was sequenced for TCR beta chains only, and without alpha or paired-chain data the features that could be detected were limited. Because some donors lacked HLA typing at each locus, the association tests relied only on the typed subset. The study gave a list of 150 to 200 TCR beta chains associated with cytomegalovirus. The authors suggested that the approach could potentially be generalized to other disease states and immunological phenotypes. Three of the identified cytomegalovirus-associated TCR beta chains were confirmed in vitro to be specific for cytomegalovirus antigens. The presence/absence analyses assumed that sequencing depth was roughly uniform across donors, and that assumption may not be true. Correlated functional status among segregating V segments might reflect linkage disequilibrium, but an unknown experimental factor could not be ruled out. The only immune exposure information available for the cohort was CMV serostatus. A later genetic analysis associated a missense DCLRE1C variant with V-gene and J-gene trimming of TCR beta chains, and an independent cohort replicated the association. Compared with the roughly 700-donor mean, donors in an Asian-associated ancestry cluster had fewer N-insertions in productive TCRs, according to a later genetic analysis. A later analysis associated 15,000 or so TCR beta sequences with specific HLA alleles at a false discovery rate of 0.05. The classifier was reported to diagnose cytomegalovirus status with high specificity and sensitivity in both the original cohort and the validation cohort. A later analysis found that TCR association rates varied across HLA loci, with DRB1 alleles showing the most associated TCRs and HLA-C alleles the fewest. When HLA alleles, especially DR and DQ, strongly co-occurred, TCR associations were difficult to assign to individual alleles. According to a later analysis, most CMV-associated TCR beta chains appeared to be HLA-restricted, and the HLA associations seemed to be driven largely by CMV exposure. Because counts were too low, 15 to 20 rarely observed V segments, including chromosome 9 orphons, were left out of the earlier analysis of 587 of the donors. A cluster of highly shared sequence variants was judged likely to represent a technical artifact of the sequencing pipeline. While some public TCRs were present in many individuals, most TCR sequences turned up only very rarely across donors. According to a later analysis, parvovirus B19, influenza, CMV and Epstein-Barr virus appeared linked to several top co-occurrence clusters. An earlier analysis of approximately 590 of the donors showed that most TCR beta V segments appeared in productive rearrangements either about 87% or about 30% of the time, which broadly matched IMGT annotations. In a later analysis, HLA-associated TCR beta chains were found to be more clonally expanded and to have lower generation probabilities than equally common non-associated chains.

This clone appeared once. The specificity of this receptor is unknown. There are no base qualities to consult, and no much larger clone falls within one base. At the DNA level, this CDR3 is encoded by other sequences in the same sample as well. The TCR comes from a female donor in good health and CMV-seronegative. The sequencing sample was made of PBMCs.

CDR3 loop: CASSARTGVGVEAFF. The nucleotides are TGTGCCAGCAGCGCTAGGACGGGAGTGGGAGTTGAAGCTTTCTTT. Recombination joined TRBV7-8 with TRBJ1-1; the D gene is unclear. V is reduced by 5 bases and J by 7 bases, leaving a spacing of 20 bases between them. The CDR3 goes from the cysteine to the phenylalanine over 15 residues. Just CDR3 DNA is preserved here, 45 bases in frame from base 1. CDR1 and CDR2, per the germline V gene, are SGHVS and FQNEAQ.